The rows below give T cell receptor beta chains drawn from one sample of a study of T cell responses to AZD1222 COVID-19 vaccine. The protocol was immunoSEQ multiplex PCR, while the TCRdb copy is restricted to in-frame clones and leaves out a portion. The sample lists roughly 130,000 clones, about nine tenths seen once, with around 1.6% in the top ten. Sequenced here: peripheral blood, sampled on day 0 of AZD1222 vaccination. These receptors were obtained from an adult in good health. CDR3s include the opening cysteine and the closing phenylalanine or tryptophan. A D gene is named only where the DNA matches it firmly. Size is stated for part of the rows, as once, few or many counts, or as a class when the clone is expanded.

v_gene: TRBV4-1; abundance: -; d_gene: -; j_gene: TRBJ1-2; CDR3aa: CASSPVRVSNYGYTF; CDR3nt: TGCGCCAGCAGCCCCGTAAGGGTATCTAACTATGGCTACACCTTC
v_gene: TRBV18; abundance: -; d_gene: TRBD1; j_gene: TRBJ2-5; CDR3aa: CASSRDSQETQYF; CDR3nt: TGTGCCAGCTCTCGGGACAGCCAAGAGACCCAGTACTTC
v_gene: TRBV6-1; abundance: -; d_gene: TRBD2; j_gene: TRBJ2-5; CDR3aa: CASSEYGAGDPRETQYF; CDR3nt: TGTGCCAGCAGTGAATACGGAGCGGGGGACCCCAGGGAGACCCAGTACTTC
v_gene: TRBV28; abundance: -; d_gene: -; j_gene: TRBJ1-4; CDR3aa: CASRGTGRNEKLFF; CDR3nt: TGTGCCAGCAGGGGGACGGGCCGGAATGAAAAACTGTTTTTT
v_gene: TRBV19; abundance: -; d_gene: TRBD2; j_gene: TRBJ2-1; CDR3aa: CASSIRASGAYNEQFF; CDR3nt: TGTGCCAGTAGTATTCGGGCTAGCGGGGCTTACAATGAGCAGTTCTTC
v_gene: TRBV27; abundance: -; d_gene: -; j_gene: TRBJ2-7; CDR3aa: CASTPDSSYEQYF; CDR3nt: TGTGCCAGCACCCCGGACAGTTCCTACGAGCAGTACTTC
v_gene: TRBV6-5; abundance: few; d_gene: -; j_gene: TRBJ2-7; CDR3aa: CASSYSNGGLEQYF; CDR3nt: TGTGCCAGCAGTTACTCGAACGGGGGGCTCGAGCAGTACTTC
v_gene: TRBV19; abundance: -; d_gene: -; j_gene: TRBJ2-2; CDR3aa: CASSRTGFKNTGELFF; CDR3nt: TGTGCCAGTAGTCGGACGGGATTTAAGAACACCGGGGAGCTGTTTTTT
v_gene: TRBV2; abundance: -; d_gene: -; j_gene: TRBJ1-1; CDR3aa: CARSGQYTEAFF; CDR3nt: TGTGCCAGATCGGGCCAGTACACTGAAGCTTTCTTT
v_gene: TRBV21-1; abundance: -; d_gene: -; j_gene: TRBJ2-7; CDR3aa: CASSKAPDRSYEQYF; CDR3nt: TGTGCCAGCAGCAAAGCTCCGGACCGGTCCTACGAGCAGTACTTC
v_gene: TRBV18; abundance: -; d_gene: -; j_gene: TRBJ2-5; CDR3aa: CASSPQETQYF; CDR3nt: TGTGCCAGCTCACCTCAAGAGACCCAGTACTTC
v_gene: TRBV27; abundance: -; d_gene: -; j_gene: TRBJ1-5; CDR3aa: CASSLNGNQPQHF; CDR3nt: TGTGCCAGCAGTTTAAACGGCAATCAGCCCCAGCATTTT
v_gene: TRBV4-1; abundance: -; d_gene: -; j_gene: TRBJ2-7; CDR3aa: CASSLQIQGSYEQYF; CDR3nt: TGCGCCAGCAGCTTACAGATACAGGGTTCCTACGAGCAGTACTTC
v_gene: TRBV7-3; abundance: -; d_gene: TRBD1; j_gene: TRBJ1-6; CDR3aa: CASSLFAQGYNSPLHF; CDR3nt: TGTGCCAGCAGCTTATTTGCACAGGGGTATAATTCACCCCTCCACTTT
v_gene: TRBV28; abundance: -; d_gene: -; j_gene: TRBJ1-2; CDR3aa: CASSAPGGARASGYTF; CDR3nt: TGTGCCAGCAGTGCCCCAGGTGGCGCTAGGGCCTCTGGCTACACCTTC
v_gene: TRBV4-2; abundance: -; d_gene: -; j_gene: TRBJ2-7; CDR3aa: CASSPALRGEQYF; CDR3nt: TGTGCCAGCAGCCCGGCCCTCCGGGGGGAGCAGTACTTC
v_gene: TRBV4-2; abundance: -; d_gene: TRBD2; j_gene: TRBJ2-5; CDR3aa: CASSQPTSGKETQYF; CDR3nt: TGTGCCAGCAGCCAGCCGACTAGCGGGAAAGAGACCCAGTACTTC
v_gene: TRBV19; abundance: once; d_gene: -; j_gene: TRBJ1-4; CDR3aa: CASSPQFEKLFF; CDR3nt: TGTGCCAGTAGTCCCCAATTTGAAAAACTGTTTTTT
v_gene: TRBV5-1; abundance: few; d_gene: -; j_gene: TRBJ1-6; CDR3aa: CASSLGPPSSYNSPLHF; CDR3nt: TGCGCCAGCAGCTTGGGGCCACCAAGCTCCTATAATTCACCCCTCCACTTT
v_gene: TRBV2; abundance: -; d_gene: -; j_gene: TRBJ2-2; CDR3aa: CASRMRDTGTGELFF; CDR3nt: TGTGCCAGCAGAATGCGGGACACGGGCACCGGGGAGCTGTTTTTT
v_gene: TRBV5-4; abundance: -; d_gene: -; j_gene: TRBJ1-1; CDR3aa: CASSLVGQSNTEAFF; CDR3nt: TGTGCCAGCAGCTTGGTGGGCCAGTCGAACACTGAAGCTTTCTTT
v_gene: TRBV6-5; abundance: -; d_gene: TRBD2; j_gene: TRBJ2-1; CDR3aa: CASRNPGGYNEQFF; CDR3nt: TGTGCCAGCAGGAATCCGGGAGGATACAATGAGCAGTTCTTC
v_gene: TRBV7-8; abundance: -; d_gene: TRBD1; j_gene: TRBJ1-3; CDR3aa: CASSLGTEGNTIYF; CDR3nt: TGTGCCAGCAGCCTCGGGACAGAAGGAAACACCATATATTTT
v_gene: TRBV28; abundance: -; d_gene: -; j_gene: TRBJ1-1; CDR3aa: CASSFYRGSGTEAFF; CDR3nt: TGTGCCAGCAGTTTTTACCGGGGCTCGGGGACTGAAGCTTTCTTT
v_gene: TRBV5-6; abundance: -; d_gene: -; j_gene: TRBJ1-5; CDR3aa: CASSWGRVNSNQPQHF; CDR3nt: TGTGCCAGCAGCTGGGGAAGGGTGAATAGCAATCAGCCCCAGCATTTT
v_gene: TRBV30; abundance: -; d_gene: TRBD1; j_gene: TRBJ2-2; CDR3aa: CASNRGTGELFF; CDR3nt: TGTGCCTCAAACAGGGGAACCGGGGAGCTGTTTTTT
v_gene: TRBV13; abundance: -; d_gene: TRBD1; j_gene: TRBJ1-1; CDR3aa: CASSSGQYLGTEAFF; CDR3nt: TGTGCCAGCAGCTCGGGACAGTACTTGGGCACTGAAGCTTTCTTT
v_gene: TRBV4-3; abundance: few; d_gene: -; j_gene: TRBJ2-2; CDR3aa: CASSQDRRAGELFF; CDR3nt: TGCGCCAGCAGCCAAGATAGAAGGGCCGGGGAGCTGTTTTTT
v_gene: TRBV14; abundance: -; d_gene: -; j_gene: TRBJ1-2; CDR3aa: CASSHVAGEVGYTF; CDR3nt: TGTGCCAGCAGCCATGTGGCAGGGGAGGTTGGCTACACCTTC
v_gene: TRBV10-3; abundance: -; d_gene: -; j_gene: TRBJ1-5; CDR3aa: CAISESMPGANQPQHF; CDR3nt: TGTGCCATCAGTGAGTCGATGCCGGGGGCCAATCAGCCCCAGCATTTT
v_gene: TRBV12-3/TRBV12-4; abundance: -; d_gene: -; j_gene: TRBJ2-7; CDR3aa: CASSLQGSYEQYF; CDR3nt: TGTGCCAGCAGTTTACAGGGCTCCTACGAGCAGTACTTC
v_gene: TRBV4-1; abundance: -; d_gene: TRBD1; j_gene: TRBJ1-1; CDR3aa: CASSLRQGVTEAFF; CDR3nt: TGCGCCAGCAGCCTACGACAGGGGGTCACTGAAGCTTTCTTT
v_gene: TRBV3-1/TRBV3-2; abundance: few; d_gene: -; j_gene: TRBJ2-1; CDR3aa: CASSQEVSPYNEQFF; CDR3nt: TGTGCCAGCAGCCAAGAAGTCAGCCCCTACAATGAGCAGTTCTTC
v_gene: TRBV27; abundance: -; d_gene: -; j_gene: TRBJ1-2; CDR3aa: CASSFDGGYGYTF; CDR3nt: TGTGCCAGCAGTTTCGATGGGGGCTATGGCTACACCTTC
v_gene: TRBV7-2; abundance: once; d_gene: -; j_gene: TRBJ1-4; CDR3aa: CASSLGFLDGGLKLFF; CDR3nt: TGTGCCAGCAGCTTAGGGTTCTTGGACGGAGGACTAAAACTGTTTTTT
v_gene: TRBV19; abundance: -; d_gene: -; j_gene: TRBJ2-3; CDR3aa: CATQTQFTDTQYF; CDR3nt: TGTGCCACCCAGACTCAATTCACAGATACGCAGTATTTT
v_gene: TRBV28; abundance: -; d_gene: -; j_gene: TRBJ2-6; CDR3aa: CASSLPGLSSGANVLTF; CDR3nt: TGTGCCAGCAGTTTACCGGGCCTAAGCTCTGGGGCCAACGTCCTGACTTTC
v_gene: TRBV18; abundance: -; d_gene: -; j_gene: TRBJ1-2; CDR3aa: CASSQVEGDRGYTF; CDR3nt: TGTGCCAGCTCCCAAGTAGAGGGAGACAGGGGCTACACCTTC
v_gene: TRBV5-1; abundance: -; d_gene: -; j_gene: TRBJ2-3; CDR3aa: CASSLLGLTDTQYF; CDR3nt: TGCGCCAGCAGCTTGCTGGGGTTGACAGATACGCAGTATTTT
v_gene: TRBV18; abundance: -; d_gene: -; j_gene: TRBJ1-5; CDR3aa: CASSPTGGYSNQPQHF; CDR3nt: TGTGCCAGCTCACCCACCGGGGGTTATAGCAATCAGCCCCAGCATTTT